This T cell receptor beta chain was retrieved from a study of blood T cell repertoires in COVID-19. As for the study in general: The samples span acute and convalescent COVID-19 from the United States, Italy and Spain. The cDNA or gDNA used as material had been derived from T cells, B-cell-depleted T cells, or PBMCs.

From germline, CDR1 is MNHNY and CDR2 SVGAGI (reference sequence). V trimming: 6 bases; J trimming: 3 bases; junction bases outside the gene matches: 8. The CDR3 is 14 amino acids. The assay was immunoSEQ multiplex PCR, and TCRdb's table has in-frame clones only and misses some. The table lists roughly 250,000 clones, 88% of them singletons, with 0.99% in the top ten. The receptor was isolated from a woman aged 40 to 50 who had recovered from COVID-19. The sequenced material came from peripheral blood. This chain links TRBV6-6 with TRBJ2-7, with TRBD1 matching over 7 bases. CDR3 in DNA: TGTGCCAGCAGCCATCGGGACAGTATCTACGAGCAGTACTTC. Amino acid sequence: CASSHRDSIYEQYF.